This T cell receptor beta chain stems from a study of technical replicates of blood from a few donors. This CDR3 contains 15 residues. Germline-derived CDR1 and CDR2 are GTSNPN and SVGIG (reference sequence). V shed 0 bases, J shed 7 bases, and the junction held 6 bases outside the gene matches. Sequenced by immunoSEQ multiplex PCR; TCRdb stores in-frame clones only, minus some. The repertoire consists of 60,000 to 70,000 clones, with roughly 98% occurring once and the leading ten covering approximately 0.17%. The clonotype was recovered from a human donor in good health. The rearrangement joins TRBV30 to TRBJ1-2; TRBD1 matches at 12 bases. The material sequenced was T cells isolated from PBMCs. CDR3 DNA sequence: TGTGCCTGGAGTGTCCCGGGACAGGGGGCGCGTGGCTACACCTTC. Its protein is CAWSVPGQGARGYTF.